These 3 T cell receptor beta chains came from one sample sequenced in a study of blood T cell repertoires in COVID-19. TCRdb's table, derived via immunoSEQ multiplex PCR, lists solely in-frame clones and lacks some. The table shows 59,000 or so clones, with about 80% occurring only once. The sample comprised peripheral blood. The source of these receptors is a man aged 55 to 69 with acute or convalescent COVID-19.

The chain is built from TRBV10-3 and TRBJ1-2; TRBD1 aligns across 10 bases. In germline, CDR1 is ENHRY, CDR2 SYGVKD. This CDR3 region has 14 residues. The junction had 5 bases not matched to a gene; V was cut back by 3 bases and J by 7 bases. CDR3 loop: CAISDGQGVGGYTF. The CDR3 nucleotides are TGTGCCATCAGTGACGGACAGGGGGTAGGTGGCTACACCTTC.

V is TRBV24-1 and J is TRBJ2-2; 7 bases align to TRBD1. The CDR3 spans 16 residues. Trimming removed 9 bases from V and 0 bases from J; junction bases left unmatched: 9. CDR1 and CDR2 from the germline V gene are KGHDR and SFDVKD. CDR3 nucleotide sequence: TGTGCCACCGATGGGAAGGGGACAGCGAACACCGGGGAGCTGTTTTTT. This translates into CATDGKGTANTGELFF.

This clone was detected only a few times. This chain joins TRBV6-2 or TRBV6-3 and TRBJ2-1; 8 bases fit TRBD2. J gave up 0 bases and V 5 bases, and 0 bases lay outside the gene matches. CDR1 and CDR2 from the germline V gene are MNHEY and SVGEGT. The CDR3 has 14 residues. The CDR3 nucleotides are TGTGCCAGCAGTAGCGGGAGCTCCTACAATGAGCAGTTCTTC. Residues: CASSSGSSYNEQFF.